Listed here is a single T cell receptor beta chain. Its antigen is not identified. This same CDR3 is encoded by further DNA sequences in the sample. V lost 3 bases, J lost 2 bases, and 2 bases stayed unmatched. The CDR3 consists of 15 residues. In germline, CDR1 is SGHTA, CDR2 FQGNSA. The entry originates in a study of cytomegalovirus exposure and HLA in healthy donors. General study results and limits: The investigators catalogued 150 to 200 TCR beta chains as cytomegalovirus-associated. While the bulk of TCR sequences proved rare, some public TCRs turned up in many donors. More clonal expansion characterized HLA-associated TCR beta chains than equally common others in a later analysis.

In the PCR, 60 Vbeta and 13 Jbeta primers were used. TCRdb's copy holds only in-frame clones and misses some; the assay was immunoSEQ multiplex PCR. This sample has about 110,000 clones; approximately 69% occur once, and the top ten carry about 4.2%. The specimen sequenced was PBMCs. This receptor was identified in a woman aged 40 to 50 in good health and CMV-seropositive. This chain connects TRBV7-2 to TRBJ2-7; 12 bases are shared with TRBD2. CDR3 loop: CASSFGLAGTYEQYF. The DNA of the CDR3 is TGTGCCAGCAGCTTCGGACTAGCGGGGACCTACGAGCAGTACTTC.